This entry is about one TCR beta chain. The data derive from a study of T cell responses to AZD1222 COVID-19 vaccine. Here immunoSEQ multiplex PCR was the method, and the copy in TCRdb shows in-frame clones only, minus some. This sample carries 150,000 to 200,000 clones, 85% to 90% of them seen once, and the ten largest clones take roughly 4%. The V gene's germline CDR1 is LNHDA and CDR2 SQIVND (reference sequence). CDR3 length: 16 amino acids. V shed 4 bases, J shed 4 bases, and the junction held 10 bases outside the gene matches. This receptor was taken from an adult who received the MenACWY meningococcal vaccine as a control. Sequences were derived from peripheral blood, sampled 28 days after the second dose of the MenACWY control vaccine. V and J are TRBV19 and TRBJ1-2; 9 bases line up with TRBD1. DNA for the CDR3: TGTGCCAGTAGTACAACTCCGACAGGGGGTATCTATGGCTACACCTTC. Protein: CASSTTPTGGIYGYTF.